This T cell receptor (beta chain) is from a study of control samples from healthy donors and cancer patients. The repertoire was sequenced with immunoSEQ multiplex PCR; TCRdb's copy has only in-frame clones and lacks some. The data contain about 89,000 clones, about 83% of them singletons. Germline V gene data show CDR1 as SGHKS and CDR2 as YYEKEE (reference sequence). CDR3 length: 14 residues. The ends were cut back, 0 bases at V and 4 bases at J, with 8 bases in the middle. Material for sequencing was blood. The chain employs TRBV5-5 and TRBJ1-5; D call uncertain. This TCR was sampled from a woman aged 40 to 50 in good health. CDR3: CASSLAQINQPQHF. The CDR3 DNA follows: TGTGCCAGCAGCTTGGCCCAGATTAATCAGCCCCAGCATTTT.